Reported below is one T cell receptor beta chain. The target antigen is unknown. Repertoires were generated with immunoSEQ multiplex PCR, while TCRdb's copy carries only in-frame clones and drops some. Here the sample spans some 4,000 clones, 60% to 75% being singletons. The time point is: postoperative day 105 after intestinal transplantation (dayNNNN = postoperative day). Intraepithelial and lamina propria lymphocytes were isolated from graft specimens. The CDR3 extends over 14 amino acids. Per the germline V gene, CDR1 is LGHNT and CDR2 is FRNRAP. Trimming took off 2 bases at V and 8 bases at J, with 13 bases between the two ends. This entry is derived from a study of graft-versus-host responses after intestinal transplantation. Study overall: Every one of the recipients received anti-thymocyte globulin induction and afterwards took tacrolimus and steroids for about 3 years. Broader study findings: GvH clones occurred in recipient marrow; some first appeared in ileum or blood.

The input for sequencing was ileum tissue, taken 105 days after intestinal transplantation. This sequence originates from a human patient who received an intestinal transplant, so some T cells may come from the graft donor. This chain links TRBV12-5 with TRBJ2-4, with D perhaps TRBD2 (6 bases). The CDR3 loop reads CASGLPGRRYIQYF. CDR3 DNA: TGTGCTAGTGGTTTGCCAGGGAGGAGGTACATTCAGTACTTC.